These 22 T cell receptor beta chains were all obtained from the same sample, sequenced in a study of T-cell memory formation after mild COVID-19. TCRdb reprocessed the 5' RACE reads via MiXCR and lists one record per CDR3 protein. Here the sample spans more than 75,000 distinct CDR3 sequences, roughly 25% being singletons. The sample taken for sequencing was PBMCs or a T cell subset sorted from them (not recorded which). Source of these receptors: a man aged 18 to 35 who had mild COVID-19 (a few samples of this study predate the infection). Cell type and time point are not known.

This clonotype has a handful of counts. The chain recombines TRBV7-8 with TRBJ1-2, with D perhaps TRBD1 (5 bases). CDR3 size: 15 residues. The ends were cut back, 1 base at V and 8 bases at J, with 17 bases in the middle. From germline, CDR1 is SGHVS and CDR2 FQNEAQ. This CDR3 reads CASSLDRGFVEGYTF. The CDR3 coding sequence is TGTGCCAGCAGCTTAGACCGGGGCTTTGTAGAGGGCTACACCTTC.

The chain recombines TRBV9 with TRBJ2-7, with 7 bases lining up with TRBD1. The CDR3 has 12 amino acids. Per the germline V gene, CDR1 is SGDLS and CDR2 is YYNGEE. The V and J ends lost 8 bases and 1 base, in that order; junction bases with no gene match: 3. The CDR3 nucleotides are TGTGCCAGACAGGGGCCTTCCTACGAGCAGTACTTC. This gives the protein CARQGPSYEQYF.

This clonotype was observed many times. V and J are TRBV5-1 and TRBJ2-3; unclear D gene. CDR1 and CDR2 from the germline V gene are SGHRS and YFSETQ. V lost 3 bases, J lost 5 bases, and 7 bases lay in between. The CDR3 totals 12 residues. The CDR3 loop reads CASSWSVDTQYF. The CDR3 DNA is TGCGCCAGCAGCTGGTCAGTAGATACGCAGTATTTT.

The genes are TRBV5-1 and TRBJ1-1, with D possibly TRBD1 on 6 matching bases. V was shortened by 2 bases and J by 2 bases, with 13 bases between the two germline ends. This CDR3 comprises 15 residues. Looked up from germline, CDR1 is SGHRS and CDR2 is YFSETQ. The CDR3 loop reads CASSLTGHTNTEAFF. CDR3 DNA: TGCGCCAGCAGCTTAACGGGACACACAAACACTGAAGCTTTCTTT.

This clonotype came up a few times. The CDR3 DNA reads TGCAGTGCTAGAGAATCGCTAGGGGCACAGGGCAATCAGCCCCAGCATTTT. Residues: CSARESLGAQGNQPQHF. The chain combines TRBV20-1 with TRBJ1-5; tentative D call: TRBD1 (5 bases). The CDR3 is 17 amino acids. V was clipped by 0 bases and J by 2 bases, with 17 bases between them. Germline CDR1 and CDR2: DFQATT and SNEGSKA (reference sequence).

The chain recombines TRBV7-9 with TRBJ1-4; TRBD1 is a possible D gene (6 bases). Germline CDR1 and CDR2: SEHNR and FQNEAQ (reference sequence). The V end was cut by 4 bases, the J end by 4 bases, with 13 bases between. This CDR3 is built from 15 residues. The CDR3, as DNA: TGTGCCAGCAGCTCCCGACAGGCCGTTAATGAAAAACTGTTTTTT. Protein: CASSSRQAVNEKLFF.

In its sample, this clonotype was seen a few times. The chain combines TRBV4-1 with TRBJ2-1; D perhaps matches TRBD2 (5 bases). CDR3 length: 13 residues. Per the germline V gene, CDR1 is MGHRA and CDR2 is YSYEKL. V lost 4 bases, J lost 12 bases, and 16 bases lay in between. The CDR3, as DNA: TGCGCCAGCAGCCCCATAGGCCTTGCGGGGCAGTTCTTC. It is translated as CASSPIGLAGQFF.

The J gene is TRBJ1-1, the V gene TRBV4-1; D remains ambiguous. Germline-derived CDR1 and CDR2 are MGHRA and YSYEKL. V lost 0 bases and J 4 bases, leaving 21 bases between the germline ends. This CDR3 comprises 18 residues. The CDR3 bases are TGCGCCAGCAGCCAAGATCCTGTGGGCCTGGGATGGGGCACTGAAGCTTTCTTT. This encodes CASSQDPVGLGWGTEAFF.

Here the CDR3 reads CASSPLRDFQETQYF. CDR3 nucleotides: TGTGCCAGCAGCCCCCTCCGGGACTTCCAAGAGACCCAGTACTTC. V and J are TRBV7-6 and TRBJ2-5; tentative D call: TRBD2 (6 bases). Per germline, CDR1 SGHVS and CDR2 FNYEAQ. Between the trimmed V and J ends, which lost 5 bases and 1 base, there was a span of 14 bases. This CDR3 is 15 amino acids long.

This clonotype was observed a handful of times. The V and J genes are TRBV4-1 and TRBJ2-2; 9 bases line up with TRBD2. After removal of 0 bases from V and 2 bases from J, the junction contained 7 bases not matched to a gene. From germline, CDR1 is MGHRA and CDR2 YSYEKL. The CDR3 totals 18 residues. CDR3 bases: TGCGCCAGCAGCCAAGAGGTACCTAGCGGGGCCAACACCGGGGAGCTGTTTTTT. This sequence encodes CASSQEVPSGANTGELFF.

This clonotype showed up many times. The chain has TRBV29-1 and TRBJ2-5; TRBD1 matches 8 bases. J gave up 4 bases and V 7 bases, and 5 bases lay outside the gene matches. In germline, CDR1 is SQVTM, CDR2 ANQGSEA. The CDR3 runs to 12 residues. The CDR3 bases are TGCAGCGGACAGGGGTTGGGAGAGACCCAGTACTTC. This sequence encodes CSGQGLGETQYF.

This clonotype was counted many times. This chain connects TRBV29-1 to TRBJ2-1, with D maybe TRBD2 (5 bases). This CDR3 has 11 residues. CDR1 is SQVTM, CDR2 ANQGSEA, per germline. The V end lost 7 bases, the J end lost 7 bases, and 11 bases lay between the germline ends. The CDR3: CSALPGNEQFF. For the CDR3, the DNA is TGCAGCGCCCTTCCGGGGAATGAGCAGTTCTTC.

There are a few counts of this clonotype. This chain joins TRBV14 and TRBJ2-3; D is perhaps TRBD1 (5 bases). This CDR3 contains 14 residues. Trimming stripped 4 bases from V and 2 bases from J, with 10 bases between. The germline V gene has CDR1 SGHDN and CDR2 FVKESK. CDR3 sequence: CASSPTVNTDTQYF. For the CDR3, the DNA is TGTGCCAGCAGCCCGACAGTTAACACAGATACGCAGTATTTT. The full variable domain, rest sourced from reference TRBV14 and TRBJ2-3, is EAGVTQFPSHSVIEKGQTVTLRCDPISGHDNLYWYRRVMGKEIKFLLHFVKESKQDESGMPNNRFLAERTGGTYSTLKVQPAELEDSGVYFCASSPTVNTDTQYFGPGTRLTVL.

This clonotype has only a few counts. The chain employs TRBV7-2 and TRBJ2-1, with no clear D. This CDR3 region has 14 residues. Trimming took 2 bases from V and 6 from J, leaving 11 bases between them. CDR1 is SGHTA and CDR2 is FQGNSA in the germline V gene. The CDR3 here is CASSLMVRPNEQFF. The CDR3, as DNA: TGTGCCAGCAGCTTAATGGTCCGCCCCAATGAGCAGTTCTTC.

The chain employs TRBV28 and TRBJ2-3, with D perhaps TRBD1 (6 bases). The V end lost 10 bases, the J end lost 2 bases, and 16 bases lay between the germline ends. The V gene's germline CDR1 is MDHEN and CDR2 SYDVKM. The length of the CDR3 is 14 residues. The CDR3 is CATTSRGHTDTQYF. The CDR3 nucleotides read TGTGCCACCACGTCCAGGGGTCACACAGATACGCAGTATTTT.

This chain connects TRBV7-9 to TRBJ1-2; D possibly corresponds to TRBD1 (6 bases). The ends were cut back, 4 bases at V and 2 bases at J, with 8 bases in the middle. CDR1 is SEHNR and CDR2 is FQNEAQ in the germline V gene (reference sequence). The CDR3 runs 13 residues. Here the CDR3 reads CASSSTGNYGYTF. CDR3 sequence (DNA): TGTGCCAGCAGCTCGACAGGAAACTATGGCTACACCTTC.

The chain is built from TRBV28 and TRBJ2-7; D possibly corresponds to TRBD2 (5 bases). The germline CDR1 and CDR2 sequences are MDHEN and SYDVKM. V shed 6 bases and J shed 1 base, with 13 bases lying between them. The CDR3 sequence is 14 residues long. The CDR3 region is CASRSREGSYEQYV. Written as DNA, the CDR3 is TGTGCCAGCAGGTCCCGAGAGGGATCCTACGAGCAGTACGTC.

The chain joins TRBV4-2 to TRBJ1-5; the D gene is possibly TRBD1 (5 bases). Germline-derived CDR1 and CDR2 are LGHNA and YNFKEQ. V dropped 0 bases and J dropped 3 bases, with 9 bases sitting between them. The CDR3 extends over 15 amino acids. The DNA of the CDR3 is TGTGCCAGCAGCCAAGATGGGGCAGACAATCAGCCCCAGCATTTT. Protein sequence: CASSQDGADNQPQHF.

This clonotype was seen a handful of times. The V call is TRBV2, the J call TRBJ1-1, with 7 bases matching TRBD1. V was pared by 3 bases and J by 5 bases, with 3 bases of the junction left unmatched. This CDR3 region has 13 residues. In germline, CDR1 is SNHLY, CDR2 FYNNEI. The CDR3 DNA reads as TGTGCCAGCAGTGATGACAGGGTTACTGAAGCTTTCTTT. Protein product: CASSDDRVTEAFF.

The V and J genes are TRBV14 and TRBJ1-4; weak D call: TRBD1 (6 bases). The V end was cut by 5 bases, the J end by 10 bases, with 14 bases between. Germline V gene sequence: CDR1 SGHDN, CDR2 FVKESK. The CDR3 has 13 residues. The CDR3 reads CASSIRTDRKLFF. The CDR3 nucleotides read TGTGCCAGCAGCATCCGGACAGACAGAAAACTGTTTTTT.

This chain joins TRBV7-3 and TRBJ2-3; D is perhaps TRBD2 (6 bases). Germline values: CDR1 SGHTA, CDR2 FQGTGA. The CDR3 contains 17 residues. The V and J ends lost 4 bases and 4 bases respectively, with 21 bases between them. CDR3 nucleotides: TGTGCCAGCAGCTCCCTAAGCGGCGGGGCCCTATCAGATACGCAGTATTTT. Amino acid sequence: CASSSLSGGALSDTQYF.

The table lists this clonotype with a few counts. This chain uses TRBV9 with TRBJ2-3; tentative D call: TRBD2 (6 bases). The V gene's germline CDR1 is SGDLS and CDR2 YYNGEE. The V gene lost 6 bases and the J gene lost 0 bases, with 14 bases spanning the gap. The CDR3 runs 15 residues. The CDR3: CASTIDGTSTDTQYF. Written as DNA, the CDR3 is TGTGCCAGCACTATCGACGGGACTAGCACAGATACGCAGTATTTT.